This T cell receptor (beta chain) was sequenced in a study of blood T cells in healthy people across ages. Through a sample-barcoded 5' primer and a J-beta primer mix, a second PCR was run for roughly 7 to 11 cycles. MiXCR, run by TCRdb on the 5' RACE reads, gives a single entry per CDR3 protein. The table shows 780,000 or so distinct CDR3 sequences, with roughly 56% occurring only once. In germline, CDR1 is DFQATT, CDR2 SNEGSKA (reference sequence). The CDR3 has 14 amino acids. Trimming pared 4 bases from V and 4 bases from J, leaving 16 bases between. Input material: blood. The chain is built from TRBV20-1 and TRBJ1-2, with a possible D match to TRBD1 (5 bases). The clonotype was recovered from a man between 35 and 55 years old in good health. CDR3 nucleotides: TGCAGTGCTATCGTTGGGGTGGGGCGCTATGGCTACACCTTC. Amino acids: CSAIVGVGRYGYTF.